This TCR beta chain was retrieved from a study of cytotoxic CD8 clonotypes in ibrutinib-treated CLL. The method was immunoSEQ multiplex PCR; TCRdb's version includes in-frame clones alone and lacks a portion of them. Of roughly 200,000 clones in the sample, 70% to 75% were seen once. The germline V gene encodes CDR1 SGHAT and CDR2 FQNNGV. CDR3 size: 15 residues. Germline trimming cut 3 bases from V and 6 bases from J; bases unmatched to any gene: 4. This sequence was found in a human donor with chronic lymphocytic leukemia. This material consisted of PBMCs, taken after 12 months of ibrutinib treatment. The chain links TRBV11-2 to TRBJ2-2; 10 bases fit TRBD2. The CDR3 DNA reads as TGTGCCAGCAGCTTGGTCCTAGCGGGAGCCGGGGAGCTGTTTTTT. It codes for CASSLVLAGAGELFF. Together with reference TRBV11-2 and TRBJ2-2, the CDR3 gives the full variable domain: EAGVAQSPRYKIIEKRQSVAFWCNPISGHATLYWYQQILGQGPKLLIQFQNNGVVDDSQLPKDRFSAERLKGVDSTLKIQPAKLEDSAVYLCASSLVLAGAGELFFGEGSRLTVL.